The 7 T cell receptor beta chains below were found in one sample sequenced in a study of CD8+CD57+ T cells in acquired aplastic anemia. CDR3 and TCR beta VDJ profiling relied on genomic DNA as the template. TCRdb ran MiXCR on the reads and lists one entry per CDR3 protein. The table has about 120,000 distinct CDR3 sequences, 55% to 70% seen once. The sequenced patients had an expansion of CD8+CD57+ cells seen by flow cytometry. The sequenced material came from sorted CD4+, CD8+, or CD8+CD57+ T cells (not recorded which) from PBMCs. These receptor sequences come from a human donor with aplastic anemia.

The J gene is TRBJ2-1, the V gene TRBV2; D is ambiguous. The V and J ends lost 4 bases and 5 bases respectively, with 9 bases between them. This CDR3 is built from 13 residues. Germline lookup yields CDR1 SNHLY and CDR2 FYNNEI. CDR3 bases: TGTGCCAGCAGTGGGCAGCGAGACAATGAGCAGTTCTTC. Translation: CASSGQRDNEQFF.

The chain has TRBV9 and TRBJ2-7; 7 bases match TRBD1. CDR1 is SGDLS and CDR2 is YYNGEE in the germline V gene. This CDR3 comprises 14 residues. Trimming took 2 bases from V and 2 from J; bases not matched to a gene: 4. The CDR3 coding sequence is TGTGCCAGCAGCGTCCGGGACAGTGCCTACGAGCAGTACTTC. This gives the protein CASSVRDSAYEQYF.

This clonotype was seen only a few times. The genes are TRBV27 and TRBJ2-7, with no clear D. With 0 bases removed from V and 0 bases from J, the gap between germline ends came to 12 bases. This CDR3 is built from 16 residues. Germline values: CDR1 MNHEY, CDR2 SMNVEV (reference sequence). DNA of the CDR3: TGTGCCAGCAGTTTATCGACGGGTTCTAGCTCCTACGAGCAGTACTTC. Its protein is CASSLSTGSSSYEQYF.

This clonotype has more than one count but fewer than ten. Mismatch with germline at one junction end may stem from a read error. The chain employs TRBV9 and TRBJ2-3, with 12 bases that match TRBD2. The V gene's germline CDR1 is SGDLS and CDR2 YYNGEE. The CDR3 runs 16 residues. The CDR3 DNA is TGTGCCAGCAGCGTAGTTCCTAGCGGGGGGGCAGATACGCGGTATTTT. It specifies CASSVVPSGGADTRYF.

The chain uses TRBV2 and TRBJ1-5; the D gene is possibly TRBD1 (6 bases). Per germline, CDR1 SNHLY and CDR2 FYNNEI. The CDR3 has 13 amino acids. Trimming cost V 3 bases and J 7 bases, with 10 bases left between them. The CDR3 reads CASSDRGGQPQHF. The CDR3 coding sequence is TGTGCCAGCAGTGATAGGGGGGGCCAGCCCCAGCATTTT.

The genes are TRBV15 and TRBJ2-7, with 7 bases identical to TRBD1. From germline, CDR1 is LNHNV and CDR2 YYDKDF (reference sequence). Unmatched junction bases numbered 4, after V lost 3 bases and J lost 2 bases. CDR3 size: 14 residues. The CDR3 region is CATSRQQGPYEQYF. CDR3 bases: TGTGCCACCAGCAGGCAACAGGGGCCCTACGAGCAGTACTTC.

This clonotype was observed at least ten times. V and J are TRBV20-1 and TRBJ2-7, with 7 positions matching TRBD2. The V gene end was trimmed by 0 bases and the J gene end by 5 bases; junction bases not matched to a gene: 13. Germline-derived CDR1 and CDR2 are DFQATT and SNEGSKA (reference sequence). The CDR3 is 16 residues long. The CDR3 DNA reads as TGCAGTGCTAGAGATCAAGGGTTGGGAGGGCCAGACGAGCAGTACTTC. This gives the protein CSARDQGLGGPDEQYF.